This entry lists 16 T cell receptor beta chains sequenced from one sample in a study of STAT3 mutations in large granular lymphocyte leukemia. Repertoires were generated with immunoSEQ multiplex PCR, while TCRdb's copy carries only in-frame clones and drops some. The sample lists roughly 1,500 clones, roughly 69% occurring once. Findings and limits, study-wide: In T-cell large granular lymphocyte leukemia, about half of patients showed multiple immunodominant subclonotypes.

No antigens are known for them. Specimen: peripheral blood mononuclear cells. The receptors stem from a woman in her 70s with T-cell large granular lymphocyte leukemia. Some clones in this sample may be carry-over from other donors' samples.

This clone was seen just once. The chain couples TRBV5-6 to TRBJ1-1; 7 nucleotides match TRBD1. Germline CDR1 is SGHDT and CDR2 is YYEEEE. CDR3 length: 15 residues. V lost 4 bases to trimming and J lost 0 bases; unmatched junction nucleotides: 6. The DNA of the CDR3 is TGTGCCAGCAGCAGACTCAGGGGGATGAACACTGAAGCTTTCTTT. This gives the protein CASSRLRGMNTEAFF.

With regard to this clone: The conserved phenylalanine or tryptophan normally closing the CDR3 is absent here, so this likely arose from a read error. This chain joins TRBV7-9 and TRBJ1-1; D gene uncertain. Germline V lookup: CDR1 SEHNR, CDR2 FQNEAQ (reference sequence). This CDR3 is 13 amino acids long. V was cut by 4 bases and J by 5 bases, with 11 bases left in between. CDR3 nucleotide sequence: TGTGCCAGCAGCTCTTATTCGGGGACTGAAGCTTTCGTT. Protein: CASSSYSGTEAFV.

The chain combines TRBV25-1 with TRBJ1-5; D is ambiguous. Trimming cost V 4 bases and J 1 base, with 17 bases left between them. The germline CDR1 and CDR2 sequences are MGHDK and SYGVNS. This CDR3 is 17 amino acids long. CDR3 bases: TGTGCCAGCAGTGCCCCGGACGTATGTTGGAGCAATCAGCCCCAGCATTTT. It translates to CASSAPDVCWSNQPQHF.

The V gene is TRBV10-3, the J gene TRBJ2-1; 10 positions match TRBD2. J lost 2 bases, V lost 4 bases, and 8 bases had no gene match. This CDR3 is 17 amino acids long. Germline CDR1 reads ENHRY; CDR2 reads SYGVKD. CDR3 loop: CAISVLAGVPAYNEQFF. The CDR3 region has the DNA TGTGCCATCAGTGTTCTAGCGGGAGTACCCGCCTACAATGAGCAGTTCTTC.

The chain joins TRBV6-6 to TRBJ1-1; unclear D gene. V was pared by 4 bases and J by 0 bases, with 9 bases between. Looked up from germline, CDR1 is MNHNY and CDR2 is SVGAGI (reference sequence). There are 14 residues in the CDR3. The CDR3 reads CASSLQTLNTEAFF. CDR3 coding DNA: TGTGCCAGCAGTTTACAGACCTTGAACACTGAAGCTTTCTTT.

The CDR3 sequence: CASSSSTEFYGYTF. The CDR3 DNA follows: TGTGCCAGCAGTTCGAGTACAGAGTTCTATGGCTACACCTTC. The chain carries TRBV27 and TRBJ1-2; D not resolved. The CDR3 consists of 14 residues. CDR1 and CDR2 (germline): MNHEY, SMNVEV (reference sequence). Trimming removed 4 bases from V and 4 bases from J, with 13 bases in between.

This clone appeared a few times. V and J are TRBV5-4 and TRBJ1-1; D not resolved. The CDR3 sequence is 13 residues long. V lost 1 base and J 6 bases, leaving 10 bases between the germline ends. CDR1 and CDR2 (germline): SGHNT, YYREEE (reference sequence). This CDR3 is CASSLWGYPEAFF. The CDR3 DNA sequence: TGTGCCAGCAGCTTGTGGGGATACCCTGAAGCTTTCTTT.

The chain links TRBV4-1 to TRBJ2-3; D is undetermined. Trimming removed 4 bases at V and 1 base at J, with 15 bases between. The CDR3 is 16 amino acids. The germline V gene has CDR1 MGHRA and CDR2 YSYEKL. CDR3 region: CASSLQNLVGTDTQYF. The CDR3 DNA sequence: TGCGCCAGCAGCCTTCAGAACTTAGTGGGCACAGATACGCAGTATTTT.

This clone was detected once. This chain joins TRBV5-1 and TRBJ1-4; TRBD1 might be the D (5 bases). V was trimmed by 7 bases and J by 2 bases, leaving 15 bases between them. CDR3 length: 15 amino acids. From germline, CDR1 is SGHRS and CDR2 YFSETQ. The CDR3 sequence is CASSFQGATNEKLFF. The CDR3 nucleotides are TGCGCCAGCTCCTTCCAGGGAGCTACTAATGAAAAACTGTTTTTT.

This clone was seen a few times. The CDR3 DNA follows: TGTGCCAGCAGTCCCTACTACGAGCAGTACTTC. Translated, it gives CASSPYYEQYF. The rearrangement links TRBV28 to TRBJ2-7; D remains ambiguous. Germline values: CDR1 MDHEN, CDR2 SYDVKM. This CDR3 is built from 11 residues. Trimming stripped 5 bases from V and 3 bases from J, with 5 bases between.

This clone is large. V is TRBV7-9 and J is TRBJ1-5; 8 bases fit TRBD1. J lost 0 bases, V lost 5 bases, and 0 bases had no gene match. The CDR3 runs 14 residues. In germline, CDR1 is SEHNR, CDR2 FQNEAQ (reference sequence). The CDR3 DNA follows: TGTGCCAGCAGCGGGACAGGTAGCAATCAGCCCCAGCATTTT. This encodes CASSGTGSNQPQHF.

This clone was counted only a few times. The V call is TRBV29-1, the J call TRBJ2-7, with D possibly TRBD1 on 5 matching bases. Germline lookup yields CDR1 SQVTM and CDR2 ANQGSEA. This CDR3 is built from 13 residues. V gave up 4 bases and J gave up 2 bases, with 12 bases separating them. The CDR3 DNA is TGCAGCGTTGGCTACGCAGGGCCCTACGAGCAGTACTTC. Translating it yields CSVGYAGPYEQYF.

This rearrangement joins TRBV6-1 to TRBJ1-1; 7 nucleotides align to TRBD1. The CDR3 runs to 15 residues. Unmatched junction bases numbered 10, after V lost 5 bases and J lost 4 bases. CDR1 is MNHNS, CDR2 SASEGT, per germline. CDR3 amino acids: CASSKGTDGGTEAFF. The CDR3 nucleotides are TGTGCCAGCAGTAAAGGGACAGACGGAGGCACTGAAGCTTTCTTT.

The chain employs TRBV30 and TRBJ1-5; TRBD1 agrees at 8 bases. This CDR3 comprises 15 residues. Germline V gives CDR1 GTSNPN, CDR2 SVGIG (reference sequence). J gave up 2 bases and V 0 bases, and 3 bases lay outside the gene matches. The CDR3 region has the DNA TGTGCCTGGAGTGTGTCAGGGGGCGGCAATCAGCCCCAGCATTTT. This sequence encodes CAWSVSGGGNQPQHF.

V and J are TRBV5-1 and TRBJ2-7, with TRBD2 matching 10 bases. Trimming took 3 bases from V and 4 from J; bases not matched to a gene: 4. Looked up from germline, CDR1 is SGHRS and CDR2 is YFSETQ. The CDR3 covers 14 residues. CDR3 DNA: TGCGCCAGCAGCTCCGGGACTAGCGATTACGAGCAGTACTTC. Amino acids: CASSSGTSDYEQYF.

The gene calls are TRBV7-9 and TRBJ1-4; no clear D gene. This CDR3 comprises 12 residues. V lost 8 bases, J lost 10 bases, and 14 bases lay in between. Germline V gene lookup returns CDR1 SEHNR and CDR2 FQNEAQ (reference sequence). The DNA of the CDR3 is TGTGCCAGCGGTCTTAATGAGGGAAAACTGTTTTTT. As protein: CASGLNEGKLFF. The whole variable domain, remainder taken from reference TRBV7-9 and TRBJ1-4, is DTGVSQNPRHKITKRGQNVTFRCDPISEHNRLYWYRQTLGQGPEFLTYFQNEAQLEKSRLLSDRFSAERPKGSFSTLEIQRTEQGDSAMYLCASGLNEGKLFFGSGTQLSVL.